The next 10 T cell receptor beta chains were all read from a single sample in a study of T cell repertoires in ileal Crohn's disease. Assay: immunoSEQ multiplex PCR; the TCRdb copy retains only in-frame clones and omits some. The table has around 8,600 clones, just over 75% seen once. The material sequenced was ileal tissue. All receptors derive from an adult with Crohn's disease.

The rearrangement uses TRBV6-5 and TRBJ1-1; D is unresolved. The CDR3 runs to 15 residues. Germline CDR1 and CDR2: MNHEY and SVGAGI. Trimming left V 5 bases short and J 1 base short, with 14 bases between. The DNA of the CDR3 is TGTGCCAGCAGTGCTGTTGGCCTCGCGAACACTGAAGCTTTCTTT. It encodes CASSAVGLANTEAFF.

V usage is TRBV11-2 and J usage is TRBJ2-7, with 7 bases fitting TRBD1. In germline, CDR1 is SGHAT, CDR2 FQNNGV. The junction had 4 bases not matched to a gene; V was cut back by 5 bases and J by 0 bases. The CDR3 contains 14 residues. CDR3 region: CASSETGTSYEQYF. CDR3 sequence (DNA): TGTGCCAGCAGCGAGACAGGGACCTCCTACGAGCAGTACTTC.

The V gene is TRBV6-6, the J gene TRBJ1-1; tentative D call: TRBD1 (6 bases). Germline V lookup: CDR1 MNHNY, CDR2 SVGAGI (reference sequence). Deletions cut 11 bases from V and 0 bases from J, with 10 bases between. This CDR3 spans 12 amino acids. In nucleotides, the CDR3 is TGTGCCCACAGGGCAGTGAACACTGAAGCTTTCTTT. Translation gives CAHRAVNTEAFF.

The chain links TRBV19 to TRBJ1-1; a weak D match, TRBD1 (6 bases). The length of the CDR3 is 13 residues. The V and J ends lost 6 bases and 3 bases respectively, with 11 bases between them. Germline V gives CDR1 LNHDA, CDR2 SQIVND (reference sequence). Written as DNA, the CDR3 is TGTGCCAGTAGAGACAGGACGTACACTGAAGCTTTCTTT. Protein product: CASRDRTYTEAFF.

This chain joins TRBV7-8 and TRBJ2-3; possibly TRBD1 for D (5 bases). Germline V lookup: CDR1 SGHVS, CDR2 FQNEAQ. The CDR3 totals 16 residues. Trimming took 1 base from V and 5 from J, leaving 16 bases between them. The CDR3 is CASSLGIAGMGDTQYF. The CDR3 DNA follows: TGTGCCAGCAGCTTAGGAATAGCAGGGATGGGAGATACGCAGTATTTT.

This clone was found a few times. The V gene is TRBV5-4, the J gene TRBJ2-7; D unresolved. The CDR3 has 13 residues. The germline gives CDR1 SGHNT, CDR2 YYREEE (reference sequence). V was clipped by 4 bases and J by 2 bases, with 10 bases between them. This CDR3 is CASSRGEAYEQYF. The CDR3, as DNA: TGTGCCAGCAGCCGCGGCGAAGCCTACGAGCAGTACTTC. Complete variable domain (other parts from reference TRBV5-4 and TRBJ2-7): ETGVTQSPTHLIKTRGQQVTLRCSSQSGHNTVSWYQQALGQGPQFIFQYYREEENGRGNFPPRFSGLQFPNYSSELNVNALELDDSALYLCASSRGEAYEQYFGPGTRLTVT.

The CDR3 here is CMSRTGEKLFF. CDR3 bases: TGTATGAGCAGGACGGGGGAAAAACTGTTTTTT. This chain uses TRBV19 with TRBJ1-4; D is uncertain. The CDR3 consists of 11 residues. Germline values: CDR1 LNHDA, CDR2 SQIVND (reference sequence).

This clone was detected a few times. The rearrangement joins TRBV5-1 to TRBJ1-2; TRBD1 matches 7 bases. V trimming: 4 bases; J trimming: 7 bases; junction bases outside the gene matches: 13. CDR3 length equals 15 residues. From germline, CDR1 is SGHRS and CDR2 YFSETQ. DNA for the CDR3: TGCGCCAGCAGCGAGGAAGGGGGCGACTGGGGTGGCTACACCTTC. Its protein product is CASSEEGGDWGGYTF.

V is TRBV28 and J is TRBJ1-2, with D uncertain. Germline V lookup: CDR1 MDHEN, CDR2 SYDVKM. The CDR3 has 14 amino acids. Trimming pared 1 base from V and 7 bases from J, leaving 13 bases between. The DNA for the CDR3 is TGTGCCAGCAGTTTATCGGAAGGGAGGAGTGGCTACACCTTC. This encodes CASSLSEGRSGYTF.

The V gene is TRBV9, the J gene TRBJ1-2; D is perhaps TRBD1 (6 bases). This CDR3 is built from 14 residues. Trimming stripped 3 bases from V and 4 bases from J, with 13 bases between. Germline V gene data show CDR1 as SGDLS and CDR2 as YYNGEE. The CDR3 protein is CASSATGTAYGYTF. Here the CDR3 DNA reads TGTGCCAGCAGCGCTACAGGGACGGCCTATGGCTACACCTTC.